The text below deals with one TCR beta chain. The entry originates in a study of blood T cell repertoires in COVID-19. Study-level information: COVID-19 samples collected from the United States, Italy and Spain covered acute and convalescent phases.

TCRdb's table, derived via immunoSEQ multiplex PCR, lists solely in-frame clones and lacks some. The sample holds 310,000 or so clones; more than 80% are singletons and the top ten take roughly 6.5%. The CDR3 covers 14 residues. Germline trimming cut 4 bases from V and 7 bases from J; bases unmatched to any gene: 6. Germline-derived CDR1 and CDR2 are SGHRS and YFSETQ. The sample consisted of peripheral blood. The J gene is TRBJ2-2, the V gene TRBV5-1; 8 nucleotides match TRBD1. This TCR was sampled from a man between 18 and 35 years old who had recovered from COVID-19. The CDR3 DNA follows: TGCGCCAGCAGCCTTACTACAGGGGGCGGGGAGCTGTTTTTT. Amino acid sequence: CASSLTTGGGELFF.